This is a list of T cell receptor beta chains from one sample in a study of cytomegalovirus exposure and HLA in healthy donors. TCRdb's copy holds only in-frame clones and misses some; the assay was immunoSEQ multiplex PCR. The sample records roughly 56,000 clones, 90% to 95% being singletons. The sample taken for sequencing was PBMCs. Receptor source: a man aged 18-30 years in good health and CMV-seronegative. The CDR3 runs from the conserved cysteine through the conserved F or W. A D gene is named only where the DNA matches it firmly. Clone size is given for some rows only: seen once, a few or many times, or a class if the clone is expanded.

D gene	clone size	V gene	CDR3 length	J gene	CDR3 protein	CDR3 DNA
TRBD1	.	TRBV7-2	16	TRBJ2-3	CASSLGGTGTTDTQYF	TGTGCCAGCAGCTTAGGAGGGACAGGGACCACAGATACGCAGTATTTT
.	.	TRBV11-3	15	TRBJ2-1	CASSLRSWGQDEQFF	TGTGCCAGCAGCTTACGGAGTTGGGGCCAGGATGAGCAGTTCTTC
TRBD2	.	TRBV5-1	15	TRBJ2-1	CASSLVSGGGNEQFF	TGCGCCAGCAGCTTGGTGTCGGGAGGGGGGAATGAGCAGTTCTTC
TRBD1	.	TRBV7-6	15	TRBJ1-2	CASSQEEGAKYGYTF	TGTGCCAGCAGCCAGGAGGAGGGGGCGAAGTATGGCTACACCTTC
TRBD2	.	TRBV6-5	13	TRBJ2-3	CATREAGVDTQYF	TGTGCCACCCGAGAGGCGGGAGTAGATACGCAGTATTTT
TRBD2	.	TRBV19	16	TRBJ2-5	CASSRPTSGSLGTQYF	TGTGCCAGTAGCCGACCGACTAGCGGGAGTTTAGGGACCCAGTACTTC
.	.	TRBV27	14	TRBJ2-2	CASSLRPGPGELFF	TGTGCCAGCAGTTTACGACCGGGTCCCGGGGAGCTGTTTTTT
TRBD2	few	TRBV2	13	TRBJ2-5	CAGIAGGKETQYF	TGTGCCGGCATAGCGGGAGGGAAAGAGACCCAGTACTTC
.	.	TRBV11-3	17	TRBJ2-4	CASSSGFGKGAKNIQYF	TGTGCCAGCAGCTCTGGCTTCGGGAAGGGAGCCAAAAACATTCAGTACTTC
.	.	TRBV11-2	13	TRBJ1-1	CASSLDLRAEAFF	TGTGCCAGCAGCTTAGATCTGAGGGCTGAAGCTTTCTTT